This T cell receptor beta chain comes out of a study of PD-1 blockade in classical Hodgkin lymphoma. Study-wide findings and caveats: Repertoire difference causes, possibly disease activity or prior therapy, remain undefined. The study reported lower baseline TCR diversity in newly diagnosed patients than in healthy donors.

The data were produced by immunoSEQ multiplex PCR, yet TCRdb's version contains in-frame clones alone and is incomplete. The sample lists more than 20,000 clones, less than 95% occurring once. The time point is: newly diagnosed, previously untreated cHL patient sample. For comparison, PBMCs from newly diagnosed, untreated classical Hodgkin lymphoma were used. Of note for this clone: Its antigen is not known.

The specimen sequenced was peripheral blood mononuclear cells (PBMCs). The source is a human donor with classical Hodgkin lymphoma.

CDR3 region: CASSWDRGTNEKLFF. CDR3 DNA sequence: TGTGCCAGCAGCTGGGACAGGGGGACTAATGAAAAACTGTTTTTT. The chain couples TRBV5-4 to TRBJ1-4; TRBD1 matches at 11 bases. Looked up from germline, CDR1 is SGHNT and CDR2 is YYREEE (reference sequence). CDR3 length: 15 residues. The ends lost 3 bases at V and 2 bases at J; junction bases unmatched: 0.